These 8 T cell receptor beta chains share one sample of origin, sequenced in a study of shared clonotypes between healthy human individuals. Using immunoSEQ multiplex PCR, the repertoire was profiled, and TCRdb retains in-frame clones only, with some absent. The repertoire holds under 1,100,000 clones, with about 84% as singletons. Sequenced sample: memory CD4+ T cells from PBMCs. Indicated subset: CD45RA-negative fraction. The receptors originated from a man younger than 30 in good health. Some clones in this sample may be carry-over from other donors' samples.

V is TRBV6-5 and J is TRBJ2-5; no firm D call. CDR1 and CDR2 (germline): MNHEY, SVGAGI. This CDR3 spans 14 amino acids. V dropped 3 bases and J dropped 4 bases, with 12 bases sitting between them. Here the CDR3 DNA reads TGTGCCAGCAGTTATTTAAGGAGCAGAGAGACCCAGTACTTC. Encoded protein: CASSYLRSRETQYF.

In its sample, this clone was seen once. The rearrangement links TRBV25-1 to TRBJ2-7; 15 bases line up with TRBD2. The V segment lost 6 bases and the J segment 6 bases; nucleotides outside the gene matches: 9. The CDR3 has 16 amino acids. Per the germline V gene, CDR1 is MGHDK and CDR2 is SYGVNS. CDR3 region: CASRAPGLAGGTEQYF. CDR3 nucleotide sequence: TGTGCCAGCAGGGCCCCGGGACTAGCGGGAGGAACCGAGCAGTACTTC.

The rearrangement joins TRBV19 to TRBJ1-1; 7 bases map to TRBD1. V lost 5 bases and J lost 3; bases outside the gene matches: 9. This CDR3 is 15 amino acids long. CDR1 is LNHDA and CDR2 is SQIVND in the germline V gene (reference sequence). The CDR3 DNA follows: TGTGCCAGTAGTGGCTTCACAGGGGCGGACACTGAAGCTTTCTTT. Translating gives CASSGFTGADTEAFF.

This clone was seen more than once but under ten times. The same CDR3 is also encoded by other DNA sequences in this sample. CDR3 nucleotides: TGCGCCAGCAGCTTTCGACCGAGACAAGAGACCCAGTACTTC. Its translation: CASSFRPRQETQYF. This chain uses TRBV5-1 with TRBJ2-5; no clear D gene. Germline CDR1 reads SGHRS; CDR2 reads YFSETQ. The CDR3 loop spans 14 amino acids. With 2 bases removed from V and 2 bases from J, the gap between germline ends came to 10 bases. Combining the CDR3 with reference TRBV5-1 and TRBJ2-5 gives the whole variable domain KAGVTQTPRYLIKTRGQQVTLSCSPISGHRSVSWYQQTPGQGLQFLFEYFSETQRNKGNFPGRFSGRQFSNSRSEMNVSTLELGDSALYLCASSFRPRQETQYFGPGTRLLVL.

This chain connects TRBV29-1 to TRBJ2-6; D gene unclear. This CDR3 has 11 amino acids. Trimming shortened V by 7 bases and J by 0 bases, and 1 base separated the two germline ends. The germline V gene has CDR1 SQVTM and CDR2 ANQGSEA. The CDR3 bases are TGCAGCGCCTCTGGGGCCAACGTCCTGACTTTC. Its protein is CSASGANVLTF.

The genes are TRBV11-1 and TRBJ2-7, with D perhaps being TRBD1 or TRBD2 (7 bases each). V lost 3 bases, J lost 5 bases, and 20 bases lay in between. This CDR3 is built from 16 residues. Germline V gene data show CDR1 as SGHAT and CDR2 as FQDESV (reference sequence). The CDR3 spells CASSFPRGGGRDEQYF. The CDR3 coding sequence is TGTGCCAGCAGCTTTCCCCGGGGAGGGGGCAGGGACGAGCAGTACTTC.

The V and J genes are TRBV5-1 and TRBJ1-2; D remains unclear. The ends were cut back, 1 base at V and 0 bases at J, with 7 bases in the middle. This CDR3 is built from 14 residues. Germline lookup yields CDR1 SGHRS and CDR2 YFSETQ. The CDR3 DNA sequence: TGCGCCAGCAGCTTGATCGCAGCTAACTATGGCTACACCTTC. Translated, it gives CASSLIAANYGYTF.

The chain combines TRBV28 with TRBJ2-6; D possibly uses TRBD1 or TRBD2 (5 bases each). Germline V CDR1 and CDR2: MDHEN, SYDVKM. CDR3 size: 19 residues. Trimming stripped 5 bases from V and 0 bases from J, with 20 bases between. The CDR3 protein is CASSQYRPGRPSGANVLTF. CDR3 DNA: TGTGCCAGCAGTCAATACAGGCCGGGACGCCCCTCTGGGGCCAACGTCCTGACTTTC.